What follows are 7 T cell receptor beta chains derived from one specimen sequenced in a study of OX40 agonist ivuxolimab in advanced cancers. Here immunoSEQ multiplex PCR was the method, and the copy in TCRdb shows in-frame clones only, minus some. In the table there are 90,000 or so clones, roughly 89% of which are singletons. Here the sequenced sample was CD4+ or CD8+ T cells sorted from blood, taken in a trial of the OX40 agonist ivuxolimab. All receptors derive from an adult with an advanced solid tumor such as melanoma, head and neck, liver or kidney cancer.

The chain couples TRBV9 to TRBJ2-3, with a possible D match to TRBD2 (6 bases). CDR3 length equals 15 residues. CDR1 is SGDLS and CDR2 is YYNGEE in the germline V gene. The V and J ends lost 0 bases and 0 bases respectively, with 8 bases between them. The CDR3 region is CASSVEGTSTDTQYF. DNA of the CDR3: TGTGCCAGCAGCGTAGAGGGGACTAGCACAGATACGCAGTATTTT.

About this clone itself: The sample has other DNA sequences that encode this CDR3 too. The chain joins TRBV6-6 to TRBJ2-5; D gene unclear. The V gene lost 0 bases and the J gene lost 2 bases, with 4 bases spanning the gap. Germline CDR1 and CDR2: MNHNY and SVGAGI (reference sequence). The CDR3 is 13 residues long. This CDR3 is CASSYSGQETQYF. CDR3 in DNA: TGTGCCAGCAGTTACTCGGGGCAAGAGACCCAGTACTTC.

The chain uses TRBV7-9 and TRBJ2-1; 15 bases line up with TRBD2. The junction had 1 base not matched to a gene; V was cut back by 5 bases and J by 2 bases. This CDR3 has 16 residues. The germline V gene has CDR1 SEHNR and CDR2 FQNEAQ (reference sequence). The CDR3 sequence: CASSGTSGGTYNEQFF. The CDR3 nucleotides are TGTGCCAGCAGCGGGACTAGCGGGGGGACCTACAATGAGCAGTTCTTC. Supplemented by reference TRBV7-9 and TRBJ2-1, the full variable domain reads DTGVSQNPRHKITKRGQNVTFRCDPISEHNRLYWYRQTLGQGPEFLTYFQNEAQLEKSRLLSDRFSAERPKGSFSTLEIQRTEQGDSAMYLCASSGTSGGTYNEQFFGPGTRLTVL.

The V and J genes are TRBV5-4 and TRBJ1-5; D ambiguous. Germline V gene lookup returns CDR1 SGHNT and CDR2 YYREEE (reference sequence). The V gene lost 0 bases and the J gene lost 2 bases, with 0 bases spanning the gap. The CDR3 covers 12 residues. The CDR3 coding sequence is TGTGCCAGCAGCTTGGGCAATCAGCCCCAGCATTTT. It yields the protein CASSLGNQPQHF.

This chain's CDR3 is CASSYRGGRTDTQYF. In DNA, the CDR3 is TGTGCCAGCAGTTACAGGGGCGGGAGGACAGATACGCAGTATTTT. The V gene is TRBV6-6, the J gene TRBJ2-3; 8 nucleotides line up with TRBD2. This CDR3 region has 15 residues. After removal of 2 bases from V and 3 bases from J, the junction contained 4 bases not matched to a gene. CDR1 and CDR2 from the germline V gene are MNHNY and SVGAGI (reference sequence).

The J gene is TRBJ2-1, the V gene TRBV10-3; TRBD2 agrees at 8 bases. CDR1 ENHRY and CDR2 SYGVKD come from the germline V gene. J was trimmed by 4 bases and V by 8 bases; bases with no gene match: 7. The CDR3 is 14 amino acids. The CDR3 protein is CAISPGGHYNEQFF. The CDR3, as DNA: TGTGCCATCTCGCCGGGAGGGCATTACAATGAGCAGTTCTTC.

This clone was detected once. As DNA, the CDR3 is TGTGCCAGCAGCCGTAGACAGGGGACTTCTTCACCCCTCCACTTT. Its translation: CASSRRQGTSSPLHF. This sequence joins TRBV5-4 and TRBJ1-6; 8 positions agree with TRBD1. In germline, CDR1 is SGHNT, CDR2 YYREEE (reference sequence). V trimming: 4 bases; J trimming: 9 bases; junction bases outside the gene matches: 9. The CDR3 length is 15 residues. Looking up the rest from reference TRBV5-4 and TRBJ1-6 gives the full variable domain: ETGVTQSPTHLIKTRGQQVTLRCSSQSGHNTVSWYQQALGQGPQFIFQYYREEENGRGNFPPRFSGLQFPNYSSELNVNALELDDSALYLCASSRRQGTSSPLHFGNGTRLTVT.